The 31 T cell receptor beta chains listed next were all sequenced from one sample in a study of cytomegalovirus exposure and HLA in healthy donors. Use of 60 Vbeta and 13 Jbeta primers characterized the PCR. TCRdb's table, derived via immunoSEQ multiplex PCR, lists solely in-frame clones and lacks some. The profile shows around 150,000 clones, roughly 80% of them singletons. The sequenced material came from PBMCs. These receptors were collected from a man aged 40-49 years in good health and CMV-seronegative.

The V and J genes are TRBV5-1 and TRBJ2-7; 7 bases agree with TRBD2. The germline V gene has CDR1 SGHRS and CDR2 YFSETQ. CDR3 length: 15 residues. The trim removed 0 bases at V and 4 bases at J, leaving 7 bases unmatched. CDR3 in DNA: TGCGCCAGCAGCTTGGAAACTAGCGCCCCTTACGAGCAGTACTTC. It translates to CASSLETSAPYEQYF.

With regard to this clone: In the same sample, other DNA sequences code for this CDR3. The chain uses TRBV7-7 and TRBJ2-5; 12 bases are shared with TRBD2. V trimming: 5 bases; J trimming: 2 bases; junction bases outside the gene matches: 6. This CDR3 is built from 16 residues. Germline V CDR1 and CDR2: SSHAT, FNYEAQ (reference sequence). CDR3 DNA sequence: TGTGCCAGCAGCCCGGGACTAGCGGGTCCGCAAGAGACCCAGTACTTC. It yields the protein CASSPGLAGPQETQYF.

This clone has a single count. The chain joins TRBV7-2 to TRBJ2-3; 8 nucleotides align to TRBD1. This CDR3 has 16 amino acids. The germline V gene encodes CDR1 SGHTA and CDR2 FQGNSA. With 0 bases clipped from V and 4 bases from J, the junction kept 6 bases outside the gene matches. This CDR3 reads CASSLAPPDRADTQYF. CDR3 bases: TGTGCCAGCAGCTTAGCACCCCCGGACAGGGCAGATACGCAGTATTTT.

The V and J genes are TRBV7-2 and TRBJ1-4, with D hard to call. Trimming removed 0 bases from V and 6 bases from J, with 5 bases in between. The CDR3 loop spans 13 amino acids. Germline V CDR1 and CDR2: SGHTA, FQGNSA. CDR3: CASSLARDEKLFF. The CDR3 DNA is TGTGCCAGCAGCTTAGCGAGGGATGAAAAACTGTTTTTT.

The CDR3 DNA follows: TGTGCCAGTAGTAGGCAGACAGGGTGGGAGACCCAGTACTTC. It specifies CASSRQTGWETQYF. The chain couples TRBV19 to TRBJ2-5, with 7 bases matching TRBD1. The CDR3 length is 14 residues. Trimming cost V 4 bases and J 5 bases; bases outside gene matches: 7. Germline assignment: CDR1 LNHDA and CDR2 SQIVND (reference sequence).

The chain is built from TRBV4-2 and TRBJ2-3; D is undetermined. Germline CDR1 LGHNA, CDR2 YNFKEQ. The ends were cut back, 6 bases at V and 3 bases at J, with 13 bases in the middle. This CDR3 has 14 amino acids. This CDR3 reads CASRNRQVTDTQYF. The CDR3 nucleotides read TGTGCCAGCAGGAACCGGCAGGTTACAGATACGCAGTATTTT.

This chain joins TRBV28 and TRBJ1-1; D is ambiguous. In germline, CDR1 is MDHEN, CDR2 SYDVKM. The V end lost 5 bases, the J end lost 4 bases, and 8 bases lay between the germline ends. The CDR3 covers 12 residues. CDR3 loop: CASSPPGTEAFF. CDR3 coding DNA: TGTGCCAGCAGTCCTCCCGGCACTGAAGCTTTCTTT.

The chain is built from TRBV5-8 and TRBJ2-1; tentatively, D is TRBD2 (6 bases). This CDR3 spans 15 amino acids. Trimming pared 0 bases from V and 3 bases from J, leaving 10 bases between. CDR1 is SGHTS and CDR2 is YDEGEE in the germline V gene. Here the CDR3 reads CASSLGGIVYNEQFF. The CDR3 DNA is TGTGCCAGCAGCTTGGGCGGGATAGTCTACAATGAGCAGTTCTTC.

The rearrangement links TRBV7-6 to TRBJ2-3, with a weak D call TRBD1 (6 bases). The germline V gene encodes CDR1 SGHVS and CDR2 FNYEAQ. The ends were cut back, 0 bases at V and 1 base at J, with 8 bases in the middle. The CDR3 spans 15 residues. The CDR3, as DNA: TGTGCCAGCAGCTTAGCGTACAGGGGCACAGATACGCAGTATTTT. Amino acids: CASSLAYRGTDTQYF.

This chain links TRBV25-1 with TRBJ1-5; unclear D gene. Germline CDR1 reads MGHDK; CDR2 reads SYGVNS. CDR3 length equals 17 residues. Trimming shortened V by 8 bases and J by 2 bases, and 22 bases separated the two germline ends. CDR3 in DNA: TGTGCCAGCCCTTCCTTATTGAGGGTATGGGGCAATCAGCCCCAGCATTTT. Its translation is CASPSLLRVWGNQPQHF. Looking up the rest from reference TRBV25-1 and TRBJ1-5 gives the full variable domain: EADIYQTPRYLVIGTGKKITLECSQTMGHDKMYWYQQDPGMELHLIHYSYGVNSTEKGDLSSESTVSRIRTEHFPLTLESARPSHTSQYLCASPSLLRVWGNQPQHFGDGTRLSIL.

V is TRBV9 and J is TRBJ1-6; possible D gene TRBD1, 6 bases. The CDR3 extends over 17 amino acids. V was shortened by 3 bases and J by 0 bases, with 13 bases between the two germline ends. Looked up from germline, CDR1 is SGDLS and CDR2 is YYNGEE. The CDR3, as DNA: TGTGCCAGCAGCGGTCAGACAGGCAGCTCCTATAATTCACCCCTCCACTTT. This encodes CASSGQTGSSYNSPLHF.

The gene calls are TRBV7-3 and TRBJ2-5; TRBD2 is a possible D gene (5 bases). Per the germline V gene, CDR1 is SGHTA and CDR2 is FQGTGA. The CDR3 spans 14 residues. V dropped 5 bases and J dropped 1 base, with 11 bases sitting between them. The CDR3 reads CASSPSGLQETQYF. The CDR3 DNA is TGTGCCAGCAGCCCGAGCGGCCTCCAAGAGACCCAGTACTTC.

The rearrangement joins TRBV19 to TRBJ2-1, with D hard to call. The length of the CDR3 is 14 residues. Trimming removed 7 bases at V and 0 bases at J, with 10 bases between. The germline V gene encodes CDR1 LNHDA and CDR2 SQIVND (reference sequence). In nucleotides, the CDR3 is TGTGCCAGTAATTCCCTCAGCTCCTACAATGAGCAGTTCTTC. This gives the protein CASNSLSSYNEQFF.

V usage is TRBV6-5 and J usage is TRBJ1-2, with 8 bases that match TRBD1. Looked up from germline, CDR1 is MNHEY and CDR2 is SVGAGI. This CDR3 is 13 amino acids long. With 9 bases clipped from V and 6 bases from J, the junction kept 9 bases outside the gene matches. This CDR3 is CASGGQGDDGYTF. The CDR3 nucleotides are TGTGCCAGTGGAGGACAGGGTGATGATGGCTACACCTTC.

The V call is TRBV29-1, the J call TRBJ2-5; 7 nucleotides align to TRBD2. This CDR3 comprises 14 residues. The J segment lost 5 bases and the V segment lost 7 bases, leaving 13 bases of the junction unmatched. Germline CDR1 is SQVTM and CDR2 is ANQGSEA. The CDR3 DNA sequence: TGCAGCGCCCCCGCTAGCGGACCGAGGGAGACCCAGTACTTC. The encoded protein is CSAPASGPRETQYF.

This clone was seen a single time. The chain recombines TRBV5-1 with TRBJ2-1; 10 nucleotides align to TRBD2. Germline values: CDR1 SGHRS, CDR2 YFSETQ. V gave up 3 bases and J gave up 4 bases; unmatched junction bases: 10. The CDR3 is 17 residues long. The CDR3 loop reads CASSSGVLAGSYNEQFF. CDR3 coding DNA: TGCGCCAGCAGCTCCGGCGTACTAGCGGGGTCGTACAATGAGCAGTTCTTC.

The rearrangement uses TRBV7-3 and TRBJ2-3; 8 bases line up with TRBD1. The CDR3 covers 13 residues. The germline CDR1 and CDR2 sequences are SGHTA and FQGTGA. V trimming: 5 bases; J trimming: 8 bases; junction bases outside the gene matches: 6. CDR3 DNA sequence: TGTGCCAGCAGCCCGCAGGGACAGGTTACGCAGTATTTT. Protein: CASSPQGQVTQYF.

A few counts support this clone. The chain has TRBV10-3 and TRBJ1-2; the D gene is possibly TRBD1 (5 bases). Deletions cut 5 bases from V and 8 bases from J, with 18 bases between. Looked up from germline, CDR1 is ENHRY and CDR2 is SYGVKD. The CDR3 contains 14 residues. Here the CDR3 DNA reads TGTGCCATCAGTCCCAGGGCCATCCGGCACGGCTACACCTTC. Its translation is CAISPRAIRHGYTF.

The J gene is TRBJ2-7, the V gene TRBV25-1; TRBD2 aligns across 11 bases. CDR1 MGHDK and CDR2 SYGVNS come from the germline V gene. V lost 3 bases to trimming and J lost 5 bases; unmatched junction nucleotides: 6. The CDR3 loop spans 15 amino acids. The CDR3 reads CASSEVMGLADEQYF. CDR3 sequence (DNA): TGTGCCAGCAGTGAGGTGATGGGACTAGCGGACGAGCAGTACTTC.

V is TRBV27 and J is TRBJ1-2, with 7 nucleotides matching TRBD1. Germline V gene data show CDR1 as MNHEY and CDR2 as SMNVEV (reference sequence). J gave up 0 bases and V 4 bases, and 8 bases lay outside the gene matches. There are 16 residues in the CDR3. CDR3 DNA sequence: TGTGCCAGCAGTTCCTACACAGGGGCGGCTAACTATGGCTACACCTTC. Its translation is CASSSYTGAANYGYTF.

The J gene is TRBJ1-2, the V gene TRBV5-6; 9 bases are shared with TRBD1. CDR1 SGHDT and CDR2 YYEEEE come from the germline V gene. The CDR3 is 13 residues long. V was pared by 5 bases and J by 4 bases, with 3 bases of the junction left unmatched. The CDR3, as DNA: TGTGCCAGCAGGGACAGGGGCGTCTATGGCTACACCTTC. This translates into CASRDRGVYGYTF.

The chain combines TRBV7-8 with TRBJ2-5, with D unclear. The CDR3 runs to 13 residues. Trimming removed 5 bases from V and 0 bases from J, with 7 bases in between. CDR1 and CDR2 from the germline V gene are SGHVS and FQNEAQ. CDR3 bases: TGTGCCAGCAGCCCCCAGTACCAAGAGACCCAGTACTTC. Amino acid sequence: CASSPQYQETQYF.

The chain carries TRBV2 and TRBJ2-6, with TRBD1 matching 8 bases. This CDR3 is 17 amino acids long. Germline assignment: CDR1 SNHLY and CDR2 FYNNEI. With 7 bases clipped from V and 0 bases from J, the junction kept 8 bases outside the gene matches. CDR3 DNA sequence: TGTGCCAGCAACAAGGGACAGGCGCTCTCTGGGGCCAACGTCCTGACTTTC. This translates into CASNKGQALSGANVLTF.

J is TRBJ2-3 and V is TRBV7-9; no definite D call. Germline CDR1 and CDR2: SEHNR and FQNEAQ (reference sequence). The CDR3 consists of 13 residues. V gave up 1 base and J gave up 8 bases, with 10 bases separating them. This chain's CDR3 is CASSLGNSGTQYF. The CDR3 DNA reads TGTGCCAGCAGCTTAGGGAATTCAGGTACGCAGTATTTT.

This rearrangement joins TRBV6-6 to TRBJ2-1, with D unresolved. V dropped 4 bases and J dropped 8 bases, with 9 bases sitting between them. The germline V gene has CDR1 MNHNY and CDR2 SVGAGI (reference sequence). This CDR3 has 12 residues. This CDR3 is CASSSSSHEQFF. CDR3 in DNA: TGTGCCAGCAGTTCATCTAGTCATGAGCAGTTCTTC.

This chain uses TRBV11-2 with TRBJ1-5; maybe TRBD1 (6 bases). V was cut by 8 bases and J by 6 bases, with 11 bases left in between. The CDR3 is 12 residues long. In germline, CDR1 is SGHAT, CDR2 FQNNGV. The chain's CDR3 is CASSQGIQPQHF. In DNA, the CDR3 is TGTGCCAGCTCACAGGGAATTCAGCCCCAGCATTTT. Supplemented by reference TRBV11-2 and TRBJ1-5, the full variable domain reads EAGVAQSPRYKIIEKRQSVAFWCNPISGHATLYWYQQILGQGPKLLIQFQNNGVVDDSQLPKDRFSAERLKGVDSTLKIQPAKLEDSAVYLCASSQGIQPQHFGDGTRLSIL.

This chain links TRBV5-4 with TRBJ2-5; 7 positions agree with TRBD2. Germline lookup yields CDR1 SGHNT and CDR2 YYREEE (reference sequence). V was clipped by 1 base and J by 4 bases; unmatched bases: 10. The CDR3 length is 16 residues. The CDR3, as DNA: TGTGCCAGCAGCTTGCGGGCGGGAGAAGGGCGAGAGACCCAGTACTTC. Protein product: CASSLRAGEGRETQYF.

The V gene is TRBV13, the J gene TRBJ2-5; D unresolved. Germline assignment: CDR1 PRHDT and CDR2 FYEKMQ (reference sequence). Trimming left V 2 bases short and J 5 bases short, with 6 bases between. The CDR3 totals 12 residues. For the CDR3, the DNA is TGTGCCAGCAGCTTAAACGGGGAGACCCAGTACTTC. This codes for CASSLNGETQYF.

V is TRBV7-2 and J is TRBJ2-5; no reliable D call. Germline V gene data show CDR1 as SGHTA and CDR2 as FQGNSA. The V gene lost 5 bases and the J gene lost 7 bases, with 11 bases spanning the gap. CDR3 size: 12 residues. CDR3 residues: CASSPGPSTQYF. The CDR3 region has the DNA TGTGCCAGCAGCCCAGGCCCTTCGACCCAGTACTTC. Together with reference TRBV7-2 and TRBJ2-5, the CDR3 gives the full variable domain: GAGVSQSPSNKVTEKGKDVELRCDPISGHTALYWYRQSLGQGLEFLIYFQGNSAPDKSGLPSDRFSAERTGGSVSTLTIQRTQQEDSAVYLCASSPGPSTQYFGPGTRLLVL.

The gene calls are TRBV5-5 and TRBJ2-7, with 11 bases matching TRBD2. V lost 2 bases, J lost 0 bases, and 1 base stayed unmatched. Per germline, CDR1 SGHKS and CDR2 YYEKEE (reference sequence). The CDR3 consists of 15 residues. The CDR3 nucleotides read TGTGCCAGCAGCTTTAGCGGGGGGGCCTCCTACGAGCAGTACTTC. It yields the protein CASSFSGGASYEQYF. Combining the CDR3 with reference TRBV5-5 and TRBJ2-7 gives the whole variable domain DAGVTQSPTHLIKTRGQQVTLRCSPISGHKSVSWYQQVLGQGPQFIFQYYEKEERGRGNFPDRFSARQFPNYSSELNVNALLLGDSALYLCASSFSGGASYEQYFGPGTRLTVT.

The chain is built from TRBV11-3 and TRBJ2-5; possible D gene TRBD1, 6 bases. The CDR3 consists of 13 residues. The germline V and J ends were trimmed by 5 bases and 5 bases, with 12 bases remaining between them. Germline V CDR1 and CDR2: SGHNT, YENEEA. The CDR3 region is CASSLTGRETQYF. CDR3 DNA sequence: TGTGCCAGCAGCCTGACAGGCCGGGAGACCCAGTACTTC.